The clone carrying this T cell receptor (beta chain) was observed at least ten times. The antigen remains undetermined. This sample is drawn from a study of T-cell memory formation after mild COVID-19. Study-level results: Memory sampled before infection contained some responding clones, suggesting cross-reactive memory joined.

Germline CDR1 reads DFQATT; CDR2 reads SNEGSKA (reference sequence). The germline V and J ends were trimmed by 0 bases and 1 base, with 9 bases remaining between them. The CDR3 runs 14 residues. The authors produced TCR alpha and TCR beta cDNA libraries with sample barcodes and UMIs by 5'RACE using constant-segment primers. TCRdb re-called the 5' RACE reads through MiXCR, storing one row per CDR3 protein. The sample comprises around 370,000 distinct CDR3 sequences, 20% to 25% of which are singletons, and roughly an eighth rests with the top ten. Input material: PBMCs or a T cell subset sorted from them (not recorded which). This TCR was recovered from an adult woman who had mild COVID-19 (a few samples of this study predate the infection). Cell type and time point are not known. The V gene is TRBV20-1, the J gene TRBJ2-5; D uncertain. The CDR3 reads CSARDFRFQETQYF. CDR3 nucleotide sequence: TGCAGTGCTAGAGATTTCAGATTCCAAGAGACCCAGTACTTC.